Listed here are 11 T cell receptor beta chains from one sample, sequenced in a study of CD8 T cells in Susac syndrome. The RNA, about 0.5 to 1 ug, was put through reverse transcription using random hexamers. TCRdb reprocessed the immunoSEQ multiplex PCR reads via MiXCR and lists one record per CDR3 protein. The table includes about 100,000 distinct CDR3 sequences, around 96% detected once. The sequenced material came from CD8+ T cells from PBMCs. These receptor sequences come from a human donor with Susac syndrome.

The V and J genes are TRBV14 and TRBJ1-6; D call uncertain. The germline gives CDR1 SGHDN, CDR2 FVKESK. V dropped 1 base and J dropped 6 bases, with 4 bases sitting between them. CDR3 length: 13 residues. The CDR3 DNA follows: TGTGCCAGCAGCCAAGCCCGTAATTCACCCCTCCACTTT. Translation: CASSQARNSPLHF.

This chain connects TRBV3-1 to TRBJ2-5; the D gene is possibly TRBD2 (5 bases). The length of the CDR3 is 16 residues. The germline V and J ends were trimmed by 0 bases and 4 bases, with 15 bases remaining between them. Germline CDR1 and CDR2: LGHDT and YNNKEL (reference sequence). For the CDR3, the DNA is TGTGCCAGCAGCCAAGAATTAGCGACCAAGGGAGAGACCCAGTACTTC. The encoded protein is CASSQELATKGETQYF.

The V call is TRBV9, the J call TRBJ2-1; 7 bases fit TRBD2. CDR1 is SGDLS, CDR2 YYNGEE, per germline. The CDR3 sequence is 17 residues long. V dropped 0 bases and J dropped 0; count of bases not matched to a gene: 6. For the CDR3, the DNA is TGTGCCAGCAGCGTAGAGTCGGGAGGACTCTCCTACAATGAGCAGTTCTTC. As protein: CASSVESGGLSYNEQFF.

The chain recombines TRBV12-3 or TRBV12-4 with TRBJ2-7; D is unclear. Trimming pared 0 bases from V and 4 bases from J, leaving 7 bases between. The CDR3 has 13 amino acids. CDR3 loop: CASSLANRYEQYF. As DNA, the CDR3 is TGTGCCAGCAGTTTAGCCAACCGGTACGAGCAGTACTTC.

This clonotype was seen a few times. The chain has TRBV18 and TRBJ2-1; tentatively, D is TRBD1 (5 bases). The germline V gene encodes CDR1 KGHSH and CDR2 LQKENI. The ends were cut back, 4 bases at V and 3 bases at J, with 7 bases in the middle. The CDR3 loop spans 13 amino acids. CDR3 coding DNA: TGTGCCAGCTCACTCGACAGCTACAATGAGCAGTTCTTC. Protein: CASSLDSYNEQFF. Combining the CDR3 with reference TRBV18 and TRBJ2-1 gives the whole variable domain NAGVMQNPRHLVRRRGQEARLRCSPMKGHSHVYWYRQLPEEGLKFMVYLQKENIIDESGMPKERFSAEFPKEGPSILRIQQVVRGDSAAYFCASSLDSYNEQFFGPGTRLTVL.

The V call is TRBV6-1, the J call TRBJ2-7; a weak D match, TRBD1 (5 bases). CDR1 MNHNS and CDR2 SASEGT come from the germline V gene. The germline V and J ends were trimmed by 6 bases and 6 bases, with 12 bases remaining between them. CDR3 length: 12 residues. The CDR3 sequence is CASRAGSIEQYF. CDR3 nucleotide sequence: TGTGCCAGCAGGGCAGGGTCGATCGAGCAGTACTTC.

V usage is TRBV12-3 or TRBV12-4 and J usage is TRBJ2-7; 8 bases line up with TRBD2. V gave up 6 bases and J gave up 2 bases; unmatched junction bases: 3. This CDR3 region has 13 residues. The CDR3 region is CASSQAGAYEQYF. CDR3 sequence (DNA): TGTGCCAGCAGCCAAGCGGGGGCCTACGAGCAGTACTTC.

Here the CDR3 DNA reads TGTGCCAGCAGCGTAGCGACTAACTATGGCTACACCTTC. Protein: CASSVATNYGYTF. This chain connects TRBV9 to TRBJ1-2; D gene ambiguous. The CDR3 covers 13 residues. CDR1 and CDR2 from the germline V gene are SGDLS and YYNGEE. The V end was cut by 0 bases, the J end by 0 bases, with 3 bases between.

This clonotype was detected only once. This chain links TRBV18 with TRBJ2-2, with a weak D call TRBD1 (5 bases). The V end lost 5 bases, the J end lost 0 bases, and 10 bases lay between the germline ends. The V gene's germline CDR1 is KGHSH and CDR2 LQKENI. The CDR3 spans 15 residues. The CDR3 loop is CASSSRQTNTGELFF. CDR3 bases: TGTGCCAGCTCATCAAGACAGACGAACACCGGGGAGCTGTTTTTT. Full variable domain (rest looked up from reference TRBV18 and TRBJ2-2): NAGVMQNPRHLVRRRGQEARLRCSPMKGHSHVYWYRQLPEEGLKFMVYLQKENIIDESGMPKERFSAEFPKEGPSILRIQQVVRGDSAAYFCASSSRQTNTGELFFGEGSRLTVL.

The chain couples TRBV4-1 to TRBJ2-3; 7 bases match TRBD1. J was trimmed by 3 bases and V by 1 base; bases with no gene match: 4. The length of the CDR3 is 15 residues. The germline gives CDR1 MGHRA, CDR2 YSYEKL. The CDR3 DNA reads as TGCGCCAGCAGCCAAGGACAGGGATCGACAGATACGCAGTATTTT. Translating gives CASSQGQGSTDTQYF.

The gene calls are TRBV29-1 and TRBJ2-1, with 10 bases fitting TRBD2. The CDR3 runs 15 residues. The germline CDR1 and CDR2 sequences are SQVTM and ANQGSEA. J lost 4 bases, V lost 4 bases, and 7 bases had no gene match. CDR3 residues: CSVGSGAGGYNEQFF. The DNA for the CDR3 is TGCAGCGTTGGATCGGGAGCGGGAGGGTACAATGAGCAGTTCTTC.